This T cell receptor beta chain appears in the sequencing data of a study of patients and donors after allogeneic stem cell transplantation. The CDR3 has 17 amino acids. V lost 3 bases, J lost 4 bases, and 21 bases lay in between. Germline CDR1 SNHLY, CDR2 FYNNEI. TCRdb re-called the RT-PCR reads with MiXCR, one entry per CDR3 protein. The table records about 16,000 distinct CDR3 sequences, 27% of them present only once. The sample consisted of blood, either unsorted or a sorted T cell fraction (not recorded which). This clonotype was sampled from a human donor who was either an allogeneic HSCT recipient or a stem cell or donor lymphocyte infusion donor (not recorded which). It is not recorded whose cells these are; they may come from a transplant donor. This chain links TRBV2 with TRBJ1-1, with D possibly being TRBD1 (6 bases). This chain's CDR3 is CASSEGPQGRGFTEAFF. Written as DNA, the CDR3 is TGTGCCAGCAGTGAGGGGCCCCAGGGGCGAGGATTCACTGAAGCTTTCTTT.